A selection of T cell receptor beta chains follows, all from one sample in a study of early T cells in non-severe SARS-CoV-2 infection. TCRdb re-analysed the 5' RACE reads in MiXCR, keeping a single row per CDR3 protein. Among tens of thousands of distinct CDR3 sequences listed, more than 9% were seen once. The material sequenced was whole blood. The receptors shown here come from an adult who was a healthcare worker with PCR-confirmed SARS-CoV-2 infection or an uninfected control (not recorded which). Each CDR3 is given with its conserved first and last residue. The D gene is left open where the match is weak. Size values are once, few and many counts, or a class for expanded clones, and some rows have none.

V,D,length,J,size,DNA,CDR3
TRBV7-2,NA,15,TRBJ2-1,many,TGTGCCAGCAGCTTAATAGTGAGCTCCTACAATGAGCAGTTCTTC,CASSLIVSSYNEQFF
TRBV24-1,NA,13,TRBJ2-2,many,TGTGCCGCCACCCGGGGGATAGGCGGGGAGCTGTTTTTT,CAATRGIGGELFF
TRBV4-1,NA,12,TRBJ2-7,many,TGCGCCAGCAGCCCCTTGGGGGGCGAGCAGTACTTC,CASSPLGGEQYF
TRBV5-6,TRBD2,16,TRBJ2-1,few,TGTGCCAGCAGCTTGGGTGCTGGGACTAGCCACAATGAGCAGTTCTTC,CASSLGAGTSHNEQFF
TRBV24-1,TRBD1,14,TRBJ2-7,many,TGTGCCACCAGCGAGGGGACAGGGGTCTACGAGCAGTACTTC,CATSEGTGVYEQYF
TRBV27,NA,14,TRBJ2-7,many,TGTGCCAAAAACTCCCCGGGACGGACGGGAGAGCAGTACTTC,CAKNSPGRTGEQYF
TRBV10-3,NA,15,TRBJ2-2,NA,TGTGCCATCAAACGGAACGGGGTAAACACCGGGGAGCTGTTTTTT,CAIKRNGVNTGELFF
TRBV29-1,NA,15,TRBJ2-2,NA,TGCAGCGTTGAAGTCCGCGAACGCAGAACCGGGGAGCTGTTTTTT,CSVEVRERRTGELFF
TRBV7-8,TRBD2,16,TRBJ2-3,many,TGTGCCAGCAGCTTAGGAGCTAGCGGGACCACAGATACGCAGTATTTT,CASSLGASGTTDTQYF
TRBV29-1,NA,10,TRBJ2-5,NA,TGCAGCGGGGGCCAAGAGACCCAGTACTTC,CSGGQETQYF
TRBV6-1,TRBD1,17,TRBJ2-6,NA,TGTGCCAGCAGCTTAGACAGGGCCACTGGTGGGGCCAACGTCCTGACTTTC,CASSLDRATGGANVLTF
TRBV30,TRBD1,14,TRBJ1-6,NA,TGTGCCTGGAGTCAGGGGGCGGCGGATTCACCCCTCCACTTT,CAWSQGAADSPLHF
TRBV7-6,NA,14,TRBJ2-1,many,TGTGCCAGCAGCTTTCGACTAAGCAGCAATGAGCAGTTCTTC,CASSFRLSSNEQFF
TRBV12-3/TRBV12-4,NA,12,TRBJ2-7,medium-sized,TGTGCCAGCAGTCCGGCAGGATACGAGCAGTACTTC,CASSPAGYEQYF
TRBV5-4,TRBD1,15,TRBJ2-2,many,TGTGCCAGCAGTTCGGGACAGTCGAACACCGGGGAGCTGTTTTTT,CASSSGQSNTGELFF
TRBV2,TRBD1,15,TRBJ1-4,many,TGTGCCAGCAGACAGACAGGGGGACCTAATGAAAAACTGTTTTTT,CASRQTGGPNEKLFF
TRBV11-2,TRBD1,14,TRBJ2-3,many,TGTGCCAGCAGCCCAAACAGGGGGACAGATACGCAGTATTTT,CASSPNRGTDTQYF
TRBV3-1,TRBD2,18,TRBJ2-1,many,TGTGCCAGCAGCCAAGTTTTCGGGACTAGCGGAAAATACAATGAGCAGTTCTTC,CASSQVFGTSGKYNEQFF
TRBV20-1,NA,12,TRBJ1-2,NA,TGCAGTGCTAGGTTGTCTAACTATGGCTACACCTTC,CSARLSNYGYTF
TRBV29-1,TRBD1,13,TRBJ1-2,many,TGCAGCGTTGAATGGCAGGGGGCTTCTGGCTACACCTTC,CSVEWQGASGYTF
TRBV19,TRBD1,14,TRBJ1-2,few,TGTGCCAGTAGCCTTCCTGGGACAGGGAATGGCTACACCTTC,CASSLPGTGNGYTF
TRBV29-1,TRBD1,13,TRBJ1-1,NA,TGCAGCGCCCAGACAGGGTTGAACACTGAAGCTTTCTTT,CSAQTGLNTEAFF
TRBV18,NA,14,TRBJ1-1,many,TGTGCCAGCTCACCACGGGTGAGGAACACTGAAGCTTTCTTT,CASSPRVRNTEAFF
TRBV20-1,NA,16,TRBJ2-1,many,TGCAGTGCTAGCCCCGCCTCTGGGGGGGGCATGAATGAGCAGTTCTTC,CSASPASGGGMNEQFF
TRBV15,NA,15,TRBJ1-4,few,TGTGCCACCAGAGGGCCGGAACTTCCTAATGAAAAACTGTTTTTT,CATRGPELPNEKLFF
TRBV7-2,NA,12,TRBJ1-5,NA,TGTGCCAGCAGCTTCCTAAATCAGCCCCAGCATTTT,CASSFLNQPQHF
TRBV4-3,NA,15,TRBJ1-1,many,TGCGCCAGCAGCCTCTCCCAGGACAGGAACACTGAAGCTTTCTTT,CASSLSQDRNTEAFF
TRBV5-1,NA,14,TRBJ2-7,many,TGCGCCAGCAGCTTTACGACGAACTCCTACGAGCAGTACTTC,CASSFTTNSYEQYF
TRBV7-9,NA,12,TRBJ2-5,NA,TGTGCCAGCGGGCGCAGCCAAGAGACCCAGTACTTC,CASGRSQETQYF
TRBV11-2,TRBD2,14,TRBJ2-7,few,TGTGCCAGCAGCTTCTCTAGCGGAAACTACGAGCAGTACTTC,CASSFSSGNYEQYF
TRBV2,NA,11,TRBJ2-3,many,TGTGCCAGCAGCTACACAGATACGCAGTATTTT,CASSYTDTQYF
TRBV27,NA,16,TRBJ2-4,many,TGTGCCAGCAGTTTATCTTTAGGTTGGGCCAAAAACATTCAGTACTTC,CASSLSLGWAKNIQYF
TRBV7-9,NA,14,TRBJ2-1,few,TGTGCCAGCAGCTTAAGCTTACAATACAATGAGCAGTTCTTC,CASSLSLQYNEQFF
TRBV5-6,NA,17,TRBJ2-1,many,TGTGCCAGCAGCCTACAAGCCCGGGACCCCAGTTTGGGTGAGCAGTTCTTC,CASSLQARDPSLGEQFF
TRBV7-6,NA,19,TRBJ2-3,NA,TGTGCCAGCAGTCCCCGAGGGGGAACAGGGATTTCAAGTAAAGATACGCAGTATTTT,CASSPRGGTGISSKDTQYF